This T cell receptor (beta chain) appears in the sequencing data of a study of blood T cells in healthy people across ages. General observations from the study: Unknown CMV status may confound age-related changes in expanded clones.

Germline V gene data show CDR1 as DFQATT and CDR2 as SNEGSKA (reference sequence). CDR3 length: 16 amino acids. V gave up 2 bases and J gave up 8 bases, with 21 bases separating them. A second 7 to 11 cycle PCR used barcoded and J-beta primers. Each cDNA molecule was tagged by a template-switch adaptor that had 12 random nucleotides. TCRdb fed the 5' RACE reads into MiXCR, producing one record per CDR3 protein. Of some 1.5 million distinct CDR3 sequences listed, 28% are singletons. A word on this clonotype: The antigen remains undetermined.

Sequencing used blood. The rearrangement uses TRBV20-1 and TRBJ1-4; possible D gene TRBD1, 5 bases. The receptor's source is a young woman in good health. This CDR3 reads CSARRGLPERREKLFF. The CDR3 coding sequence is TGCAGTGCTAGAAGGGGACTTCCTGAGCGGAGGGAAAAACTGTTTTTT.